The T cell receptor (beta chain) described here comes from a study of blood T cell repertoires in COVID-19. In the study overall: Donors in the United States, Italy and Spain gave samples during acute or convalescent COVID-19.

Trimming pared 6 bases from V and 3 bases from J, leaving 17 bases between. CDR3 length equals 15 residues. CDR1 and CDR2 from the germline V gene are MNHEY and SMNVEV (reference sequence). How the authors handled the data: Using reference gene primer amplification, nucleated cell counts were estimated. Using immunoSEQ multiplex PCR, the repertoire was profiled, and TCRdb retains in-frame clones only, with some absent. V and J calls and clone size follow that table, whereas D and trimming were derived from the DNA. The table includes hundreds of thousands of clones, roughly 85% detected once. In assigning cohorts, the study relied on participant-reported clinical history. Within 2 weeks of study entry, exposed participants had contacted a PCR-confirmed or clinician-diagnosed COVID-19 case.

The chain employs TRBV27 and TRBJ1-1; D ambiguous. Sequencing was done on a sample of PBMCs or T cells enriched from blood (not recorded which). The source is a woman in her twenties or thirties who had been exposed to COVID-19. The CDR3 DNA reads TGTGCCAGCAGCCAGCCTTACAGCGGGGACACTGAAGCTTTCTTT. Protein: CASSQPYSGDTEAFF.